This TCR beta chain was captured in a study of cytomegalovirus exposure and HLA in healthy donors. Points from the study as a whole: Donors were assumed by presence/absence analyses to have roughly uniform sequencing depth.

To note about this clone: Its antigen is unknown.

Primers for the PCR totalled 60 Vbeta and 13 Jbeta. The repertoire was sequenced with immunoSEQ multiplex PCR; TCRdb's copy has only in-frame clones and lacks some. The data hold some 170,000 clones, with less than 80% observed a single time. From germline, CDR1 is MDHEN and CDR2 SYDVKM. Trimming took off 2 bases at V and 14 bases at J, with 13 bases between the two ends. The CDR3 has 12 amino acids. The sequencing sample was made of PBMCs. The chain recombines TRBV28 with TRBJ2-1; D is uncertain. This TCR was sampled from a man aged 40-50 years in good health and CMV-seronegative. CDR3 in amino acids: CASSLMAPGKFF. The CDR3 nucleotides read TGTGCCAGCAGTTTAATGGCTCCAGGAAAGTTCTTC.